This T cell receptor (beta chain) was obtained from a study of cytomegalovirus exposure and HLA in healthy donors. The study, taken as a whole, reports: Rare TCR sequences predominated, though certain public TCRs were found in many donors.

PCR was performed using 60 Vbeta and 13 Jbeta primers. TCRdb keeps only in-frame clones here, not all; method: immunoSEQ multiplex PCR. The repertoire holds about 110,000 clones, around 85% seen once, with 6.9% in the top ten. For this clone: Its antigen is currently unknown.

This CDR3 contains 14 residues. Looked up from germline, CDR1 is SGDLS and CDR2 is YYNGEE. V gave up 0 bases and J gave up 6 bases; unmatched junction bases: 2. The sequence was collected from a young man in good health and CMV-seropositive. The specimen was PBMCs. The chain carries TRBV9 and TRBJ2-1; TRBD2 aligns across 8 bases. CDR3 residues: CASSVEAGGNEQFF. Written as DNA, the CDR3 is TGTGCCAGCAGCGTAGAGGCGGGAGGCAATGAGCAGTTCTTC. The full variable domain, its missing parts supplied by reference TRBV9 and TRBJ2-1, is DSGVTQTPKHLITATGQRVTLRCSPRSGDLSVYWYQQSLDQGLQFLIQYYNGEERAKGNILERFSAQQFPDLHSELNLSSLELGDSALYFCASSVEAGGNEQFFGPGTRLTVL.